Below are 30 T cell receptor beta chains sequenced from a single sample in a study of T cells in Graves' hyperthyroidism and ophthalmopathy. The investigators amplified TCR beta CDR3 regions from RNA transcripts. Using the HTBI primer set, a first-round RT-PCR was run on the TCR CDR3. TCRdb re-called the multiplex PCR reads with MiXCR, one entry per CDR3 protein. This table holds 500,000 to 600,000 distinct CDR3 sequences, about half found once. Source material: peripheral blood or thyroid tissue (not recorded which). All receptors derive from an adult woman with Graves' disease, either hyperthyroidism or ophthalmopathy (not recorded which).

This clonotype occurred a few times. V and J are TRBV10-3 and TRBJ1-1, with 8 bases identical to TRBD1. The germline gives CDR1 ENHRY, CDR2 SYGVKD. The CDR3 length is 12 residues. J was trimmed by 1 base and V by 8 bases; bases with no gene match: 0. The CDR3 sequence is CAIGTGNTEAFF. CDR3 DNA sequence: TGTGCCATCGGGACAGGGAACACTGAAGCTTTCTTT.

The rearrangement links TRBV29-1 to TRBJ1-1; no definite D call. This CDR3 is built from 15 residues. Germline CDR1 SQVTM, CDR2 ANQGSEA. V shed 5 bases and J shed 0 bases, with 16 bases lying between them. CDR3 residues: CSVTRTDSMNTEAFF. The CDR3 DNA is TGCAGCGTTACACGCACCGATTCTATGAACACTGAAGCTTTCTTT.

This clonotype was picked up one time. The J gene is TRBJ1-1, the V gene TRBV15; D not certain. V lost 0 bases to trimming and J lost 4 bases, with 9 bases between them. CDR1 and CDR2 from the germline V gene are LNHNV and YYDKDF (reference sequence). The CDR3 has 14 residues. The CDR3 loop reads CATSRDYSGTEAFF. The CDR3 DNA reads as TGTGCCACCAGCAGAGATTACTCAGGCACTGAAGCTTTCTTT.

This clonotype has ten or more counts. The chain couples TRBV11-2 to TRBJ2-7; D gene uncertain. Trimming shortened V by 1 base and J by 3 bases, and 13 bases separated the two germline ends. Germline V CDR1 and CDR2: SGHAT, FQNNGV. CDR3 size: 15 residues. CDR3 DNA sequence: TGTGCCAGCAGCTTAGGTTTCGGGTTCGACTACGAGCAGTACTTC. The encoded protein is CASSLGFGFDYEQYF.

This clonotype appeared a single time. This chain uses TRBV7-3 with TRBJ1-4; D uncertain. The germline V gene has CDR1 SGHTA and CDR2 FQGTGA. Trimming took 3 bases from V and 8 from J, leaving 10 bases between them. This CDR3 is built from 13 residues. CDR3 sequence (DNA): TGTGCCAGCAGCTTGGGAAGCCTAGAAAAACTGTTTTTT. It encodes CASSLGSLEKLFF.

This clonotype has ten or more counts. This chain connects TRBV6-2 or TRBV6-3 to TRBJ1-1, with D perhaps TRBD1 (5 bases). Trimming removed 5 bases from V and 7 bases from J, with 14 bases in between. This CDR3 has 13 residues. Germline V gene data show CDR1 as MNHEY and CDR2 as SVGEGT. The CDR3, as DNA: TGTGCCAGCAGTCCCAGGGAGTCAAGTGAAGCTTTCTTT. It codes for CASSPRESSEAFF.

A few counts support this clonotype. CDR3 amino acids: CATHPGGDSPLHF. CDR3 nucleotides: TGTGCCACTCATCCAGGGGGCGATTCACCCCTCCACTTT. The chain carries TRBV2 and TRBJ1-6, with 8 bases that match TRBD1. Germline loops: CDR1 SNHLY, CDR2 FYNNEI. The V segment lost 10 bases and the J segment 8 bases; nucleotides outside the gene matches: 7. This CDR3 comprises 13 residues.

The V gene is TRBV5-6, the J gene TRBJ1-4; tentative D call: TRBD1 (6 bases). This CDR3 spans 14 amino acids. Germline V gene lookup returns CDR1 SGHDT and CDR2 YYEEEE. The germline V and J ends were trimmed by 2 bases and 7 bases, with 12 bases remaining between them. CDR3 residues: CASSFGTPVEKLFF. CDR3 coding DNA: TGTGCCAGCAGCTTCGGGACACCTGTTGAAAAACTGTTTTTT.

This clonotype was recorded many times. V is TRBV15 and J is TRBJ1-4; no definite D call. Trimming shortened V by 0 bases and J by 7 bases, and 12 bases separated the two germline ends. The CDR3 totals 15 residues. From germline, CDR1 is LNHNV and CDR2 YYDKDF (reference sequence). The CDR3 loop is CATSRDIGTGEKLFF. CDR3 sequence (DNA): TGTGCCACCAGCAGAGATATTGGAACGGGTGAAAAACTGTTTTTT. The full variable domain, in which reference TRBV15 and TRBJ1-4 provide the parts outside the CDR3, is DAMVIQNPRYQVTQFGKPVTLSCSQTLNHNVMYWYQQKSSQAPKLLFHYYDKDFNNEADTPDNFQSRRPNTSFCFLDIRSPGLGDTAMYLCATSRDIGTGEKLFFGSGTQLSVL.

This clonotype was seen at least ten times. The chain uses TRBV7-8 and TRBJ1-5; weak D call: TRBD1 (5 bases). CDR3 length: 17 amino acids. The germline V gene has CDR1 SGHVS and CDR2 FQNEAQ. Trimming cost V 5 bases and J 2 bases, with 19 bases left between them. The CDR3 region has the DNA TGTGCCAGCAGCCGCAGGGTACGGGGAGAGGGCAATCAGCCCCAGCATTTT. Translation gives CASSRRVRGEGNQPQHF. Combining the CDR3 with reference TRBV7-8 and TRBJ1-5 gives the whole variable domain GAGVSQSPRYKVAKRGQDVALRCDPISGHVSLFWYQQALGQGPEFLTYFQNEAQLDKSGLPSDRFFAERPEGSVSTLKIQRTQQEDSAVYLCASSRRVRGEGNQPQHFGDGTRLSIL.

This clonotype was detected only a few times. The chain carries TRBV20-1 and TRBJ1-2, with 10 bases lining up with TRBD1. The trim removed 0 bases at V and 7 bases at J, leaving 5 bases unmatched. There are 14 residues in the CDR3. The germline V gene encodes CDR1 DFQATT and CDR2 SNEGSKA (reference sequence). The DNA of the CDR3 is TGCAGTGCTAGAGATCCCGGGACAGGGGCTGGCTACACCTTC. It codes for CSARDPGTGAGYTF.

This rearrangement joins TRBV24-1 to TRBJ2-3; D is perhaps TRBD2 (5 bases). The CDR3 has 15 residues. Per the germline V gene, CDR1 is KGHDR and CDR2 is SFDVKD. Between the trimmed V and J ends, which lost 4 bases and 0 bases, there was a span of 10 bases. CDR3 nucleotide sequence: TGTGCCACCAGTGAGGTTAAGCGGAGCACAGATACGCAGTATTTT. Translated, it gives CATSEVKRSTDTQYF.

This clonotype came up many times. The CDR3 loop is CAIRTGPDADTGELFF. Written as DNA, the CDR3 is TGTGCCATCAGAACAGGCCCCGATGCGGATACCGGGGAGCTGTTTTTT. The chain employs TRBV10-3 and TRBJ2-2; the D gene is possibly TRBD1 (5 bases). Germline lookup yields CDR1 ENHRY and CDR2 SYGVKD. V was shortened by 6 bases and J by 5 bases, with 19 bases between the two germline ends. The CDR3 consists of 16 residues.

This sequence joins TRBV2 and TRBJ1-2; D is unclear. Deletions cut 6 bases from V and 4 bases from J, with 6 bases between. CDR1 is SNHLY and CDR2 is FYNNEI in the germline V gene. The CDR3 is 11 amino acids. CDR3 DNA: TGTGCCAGCAGGACCACCTATGGCTACACCTTC. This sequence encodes CASRTTYGYTF.

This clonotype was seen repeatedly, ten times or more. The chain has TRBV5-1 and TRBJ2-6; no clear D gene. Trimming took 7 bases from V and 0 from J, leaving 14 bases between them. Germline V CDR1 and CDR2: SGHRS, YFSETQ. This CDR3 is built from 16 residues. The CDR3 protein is CASGAGGSSGANVLTF. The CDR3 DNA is TGCGCCAGCGGAGCAGGTGGCAGCTCTGGGGCCAACGTCCTGACTTTC.

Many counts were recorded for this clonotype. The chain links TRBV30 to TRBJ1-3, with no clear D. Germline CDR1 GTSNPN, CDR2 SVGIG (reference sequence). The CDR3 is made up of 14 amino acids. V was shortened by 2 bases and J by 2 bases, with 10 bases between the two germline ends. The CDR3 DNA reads TGTGCCTGGAGTACCCTGCGCCCTGGAAACACCATATATTTT. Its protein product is CAWSTLRPGNTIYF.

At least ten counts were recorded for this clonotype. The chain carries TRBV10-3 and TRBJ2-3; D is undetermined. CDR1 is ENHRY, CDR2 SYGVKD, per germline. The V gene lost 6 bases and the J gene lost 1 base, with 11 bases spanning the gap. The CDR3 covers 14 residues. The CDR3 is CAIRPLGGTDTQYF. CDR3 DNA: TGTGCCATCAGGCCCCTTGGGGGCACAGATACGCAGTATTTT.

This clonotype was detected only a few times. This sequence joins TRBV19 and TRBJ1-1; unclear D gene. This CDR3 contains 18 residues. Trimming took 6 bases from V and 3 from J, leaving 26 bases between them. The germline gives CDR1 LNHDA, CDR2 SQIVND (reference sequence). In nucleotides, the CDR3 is TGTGCCAGTAGCCATAGTCTGTTCTGCCCCAAGGGTCACACTGAAGCTTTCTTT. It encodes CASSHSLFCPKGHTEAFF.

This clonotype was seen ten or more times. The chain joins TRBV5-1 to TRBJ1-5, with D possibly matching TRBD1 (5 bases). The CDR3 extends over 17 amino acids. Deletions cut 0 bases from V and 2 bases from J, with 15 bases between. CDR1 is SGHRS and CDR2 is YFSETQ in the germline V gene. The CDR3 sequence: CASSLGIDSHGNQPQHF. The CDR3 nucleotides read TGCGCCAGCAGCTTGGGGATTGACAGTCACGGCAATCAGCCCCAGCATTTT.

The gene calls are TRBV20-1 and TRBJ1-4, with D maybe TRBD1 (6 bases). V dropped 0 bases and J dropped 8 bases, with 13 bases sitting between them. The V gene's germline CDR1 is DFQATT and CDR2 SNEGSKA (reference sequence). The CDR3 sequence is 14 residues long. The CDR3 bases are TGCAGTGCTAGAGACCCCGGACAGCCAGAAAAACTGTTTTTT. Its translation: CSARDPGQPEKLFF.

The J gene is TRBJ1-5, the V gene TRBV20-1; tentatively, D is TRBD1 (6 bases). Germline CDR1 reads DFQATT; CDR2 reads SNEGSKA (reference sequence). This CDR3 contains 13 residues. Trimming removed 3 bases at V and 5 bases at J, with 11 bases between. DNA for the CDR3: TGCAGTGCTAGTTCGGCAGGGGATCAGCCCCAGCATTTT. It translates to CSASSAGDQPQHF.

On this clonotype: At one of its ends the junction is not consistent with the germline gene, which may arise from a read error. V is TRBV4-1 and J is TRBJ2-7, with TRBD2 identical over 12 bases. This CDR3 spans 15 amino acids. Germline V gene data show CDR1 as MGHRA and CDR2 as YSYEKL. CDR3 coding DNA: TGTGCCAGCAGCCAAGGACTAGCGGGGACCTACGAGCAGTACTTC. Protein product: CASSQGLAGTYEQYF.

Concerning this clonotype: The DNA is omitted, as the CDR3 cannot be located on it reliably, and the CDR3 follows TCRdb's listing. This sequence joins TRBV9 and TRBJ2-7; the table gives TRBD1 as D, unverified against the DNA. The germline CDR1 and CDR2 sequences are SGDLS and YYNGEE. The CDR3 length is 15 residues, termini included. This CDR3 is CACSVELPGTYEQYF.

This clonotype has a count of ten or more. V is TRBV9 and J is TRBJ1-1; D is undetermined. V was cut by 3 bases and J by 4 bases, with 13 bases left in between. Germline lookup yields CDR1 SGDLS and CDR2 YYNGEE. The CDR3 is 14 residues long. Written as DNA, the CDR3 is TGTGCCAGCAGCGGACGATCAGGTGGCACTGAAGCTTTCTTT. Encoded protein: CASSGRSGGTEAFF.

CDR3 residues: CASSLDRRGEKLFF. CDR3 coding DNA: TGTGCCAGCAGCCTGGACAGGAGGGGGGAAAAACTGTTTTTT. The genes are TRBV7-2 and TRBJ1-4; TRBD1 matches at 7 bases. Per the germline V gene, CDR1 is SGHTA and CDR2 is FQGNSA. This CDR3 is 14 amino acids long. V gave up 5 bases and J gave up 8 bases; unmatched junction bases: 8.

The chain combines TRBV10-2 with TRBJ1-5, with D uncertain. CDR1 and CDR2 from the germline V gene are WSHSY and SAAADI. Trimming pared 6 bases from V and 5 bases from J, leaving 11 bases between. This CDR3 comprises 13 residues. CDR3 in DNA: TGCGCCAGCAGGGTCACTTTTGATCAGCCCCAGCATTTT. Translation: CASRVTFDQPQHF.

The CDR3 reads CASSWPGQANTGELFF. CDR3 sequence (DNA): TGTGCCAGCAGTTGGCCGGGACAGGCGAACACCGGGGAGCTGTTTTTT. The chain recombines TRBV13 with TRBJ2-2, with TRBD1 matching 8 bases. The length of the CDR3 is 16 residues. Trimming removed 6 bases from V and 0 bases from J; junction bases left unmatched: 6. Germline values: CDR1 PRHDT, CDR2 FYEKMQ (reference sequence).

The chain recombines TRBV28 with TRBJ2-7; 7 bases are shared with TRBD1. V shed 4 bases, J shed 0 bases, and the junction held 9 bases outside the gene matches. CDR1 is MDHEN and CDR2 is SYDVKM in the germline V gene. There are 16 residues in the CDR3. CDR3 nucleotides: TGTGCCAGCAGTTCGATTCCCGGGACAGACTCCTACGAGCAGTACTTC. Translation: CASSSIPGTDSYEQYF.

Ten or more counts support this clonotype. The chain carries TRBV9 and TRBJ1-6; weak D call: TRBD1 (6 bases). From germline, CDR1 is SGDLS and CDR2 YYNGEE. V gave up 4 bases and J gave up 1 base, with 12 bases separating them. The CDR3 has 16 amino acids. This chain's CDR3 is CASSLGGGSYNSPLHF. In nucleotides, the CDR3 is TGTGCCAGCAGCCTAGGGGGGGGGTCCTATAATTCACCCCTCCACTTT. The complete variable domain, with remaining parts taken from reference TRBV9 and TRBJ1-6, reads DSGVTQTPKHLITATGQRVTLRCSPRSGDLSVYWYQQSLDQGLQFLIQYYNGEERAKGNILERFSAQQFPDLHSELNLSSLELGDSALYFCASSLGGGSYNSPLHFGNGTRLTVT.

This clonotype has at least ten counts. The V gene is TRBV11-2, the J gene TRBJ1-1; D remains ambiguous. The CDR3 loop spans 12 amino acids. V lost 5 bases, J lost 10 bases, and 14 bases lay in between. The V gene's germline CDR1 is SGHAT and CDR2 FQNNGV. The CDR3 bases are TGTGCCAGCAGCCTCCCAGGTTTACGAGCTTTCTTT. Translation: CASSLPGLRAFF.